The rows below give T cell receptor beta chains drawn from one sample of a study of radiotherapy plus CTLA-4 blockade in lung cancer. Generated by immunoSEQ multiplex PCR, the TCRdb table keeps only in-frame clones and is missing some. The sample yields around 110,000 clones, around 89% seen once. Sequencing was performed on peripheral blood, taken from a patient treated with radiotherapy plus ipilimumab. The receptors were sampled from a human donor with non-small cell lung cancer that progressed on radiotherapy plus ipilimumab. Both conserved end residues are part of each CDR3. The order of the fields is J gene, D gene, clone size, V gene, CDR3 DNA, CDR3 protein. A D gene is named only where the DNA matches it firmly. Rows may omit the clone size; those that give it use once, few, many or a size class.

>TRBJ2-3|.|.|TRBV6-5
TGTGCCAGCAGTTACAGGAGGGGTAGTGGCACAGATACGCAGTATTTT
CASSYRRGSGTDTQYF
>TRBJ1-5|.|.|TRBV4-1
TGCGCCAGCAGCCAACCCAGTCGGGGGAATCAGCCCCAGCATTTT
CASSQPSRGNQPQHF
>TRBJ1-5|.|.|TRBV19
TGTGCCAGTATCCCCGCCGGGGGGGGAATGGTGCCCCAGCATTTT
CASIPAGGGMVPQHF
>TRBJ1-4|.|.|TRBV19
TGTGCCAGTAGCACAGGTGAAAAACTGTTTTTT
CASSTGEKLFF
>TRBJ2-3|TRBD2|.|TRBV19
TGTGCCAGTAGTATACTGACTAGCGGGGGAGATACGCAGTATTTT
CASSILTSGGDTQYF
>TRBJ1-5|TRBD1|.|TRBV28
TGTGCCAGCAGTATGAATCCGGGACAGGTATCCCAGCCCCAGCATTTT
CASSMNPGQVSQPQHF
>TRBJ2-3|.|.|TRBV25-1
TGTTCTTACGCCCGGCCGCCCAAGAAGGCAGATACGCAGTATTTT
CSYARPPKKADTQYF
>TRBJ2-5|TRBD1|.|TRBV29-1
TGCAGCGTTGAGAGGACGACAGGGCCGGAGACCCAGTACTTC
CSVERTTGPETQYF
>TRBJ1-3|.|.|TRBV9
TGTGCCAGCAGCGCTAGGTCCACGGACCCTGGAAACACCATATATTTT
CASSARSTDPGNTIYF
>TRBJ2-2|.|once|TRBV5-1
TGCGCCAGCAGGGACAGAATAAACACCGGGGAGCTGTTTTTT
CASRDRINTGELFF
>TRBJ1-1|.|.|TRBV6-5
TGTGCCAGCAGTCCTCGGAACACTGAAGCTTTCTTT
CASSPRNTEAFF
>TRBJ2-7|TRBD2|.|TRBV19
TGTGCCAGCGCCCGGGGGGGAGGGCCCACGGGGGAGCAGTACTTC
CASARGGGPTGEQYF
>TRBJ2-1|.|.|TRBV9
TGTGCCAGCAGCGTAGGAGGGGGACCCTACAATGAGCAGTTCTTC
CASSVGGGPYNEQFF